These 4 T cell receptor beta chains originate from one sample sequenced in a study of tumor and adjacent non-tumor tissue in lung cancer (dated by TCRdb to the late 2010s). RNA was extracted from bulk unsorted tissue and checked for quality with a NanoDrop ND-1000 and an Agilent 2100. Library method: multiplex PCR. Sequencing relied on an Illumina HiSeq 2500. TCRbeta libraries were constructed through three rounds of nested PCR with primers (Table S4) according to protocols adapted from ARM-PCR. TCRdb reanalyzed the raw reads on its own, using fastp at Q25 for trimming and MiXCR for clone calling, and kept in-frame beta chains. Each record represents a unique CDR3 protein, reported with the most common genes and DNA among its rows. The sample table lists around 120,000 distinct CDR3 sequences, 66% of them with a count of one. The top ten clonotypes cover 9.5% to 15% of the sample. Sequences were obtained from lung tumor tissue. Receptors originate from a man between 25 and 39 years old with non-small cell lung cancer.

This clonotype has only a few counts. The chain links TRBV7-9 to TRBJ2-7, with 7 bases matching TRBD1. From germline, CDR1 is SEHNR and CDR2 FQNEAQ (reference sequence). The length of the CDR3 is 15 residues. Unmatched junction bases numbered 10, after V lost 4 bases and J lost 4 bases. CDR3 in DNA: TGTGCCAGCAGCTCGCAAAGACAGGGTGGTTACGAGCAGTACTTC. Amino acids: CASSSQRQGGYEQYF. Full variable domain (missing parts from reference TRBV7-9 and TRBJ2-7): DTGVSQNPRHKITKRGQNVTFRCDPISEHNRLYWYRQTLGQGPEFLTYFQNEAQLEKSRLLSDRFSAERPKGSFSTLEIQRTEQGDSAMYLCASSSQRQGGYEQYFGPGTRLTVT.

The sample holds many counts of this clonotype. This chain uses TRBV29-1 with TRBJ1-1; TRBD1 might be the D (5 bases). This CDR3 region has 12 residues. The V end was cut by 7 bases, the J end by 6 bases, with 15 bases between. Germline CDR1 SQVTM, CDR2 ANQGSEA. The CDR3 coding sequence is TGCAGCGCCCAAGAGGTGGGGCCTGAAGCTTTCTTT. This gives the protein CSAQEVGPEAFF.

Concerning this clonotype: This sequence may be a read error, since a much larger clone differs from it by one base. V and J are TRBV20-1 and TRBJ2-5; 11 positions agree with TRBD2. Germline-derived CDR1 and CDR2 are DFQATT and SNEGSKA (reference sequence). The CDR3 consists of 16 residues. CDR3 region: CIAREGTSGSQETQYF. The CDR3 DNA is TGCATTGCTAGAGAGGGGACTAGCGGAAGCCAAGAGACCCAGTACTTC.

About this clonotype: At one end the junction does not follow the germline gene, possibly because of a read error. The rearrangement uses TRBV30 and TRBJ1-5; no firm D call. The CDR3 is made up of 12 amino acids. The V gene's germline CDR1 is GTSNPN and CDR2 SVGIG (reference sequence). The CDR3 loop reads CASGGINQPEHF. CDR3 sequence (DNA): TGCGCATCGGGAGGGATCAATCAGCCCGAGCATTTT.